Described below is a single T cell receptor (beta chain) sequence and its context. Its antigen is undetermined. With a J-beta primer mix and a sample-barcoded 5' primer, a second PCR ran about 7 to 11 cycles. There were at least 2.5 million CDR3-containing paired-end reads obtained from each sample. From the 5' RACE reads, TCRdb called clonotypes with MiXCR, one entry per CDR3 protein. The data show roughly 1.9 million distinct CDR3 sequences, 35% to 50% seen once. This sample was included in a study of blood T cells in healthy people across ages. General observations from the study: Relative to aged donors, long-lived donors carried more naive CD4+ cells and displayed higher diversity.

The J segment lost 3 bases and the V segment lost 5 bases, leaving 10 bases of the junction unmatched. Germline V CDR1 and CDR2: MNHNS, SASEGT. The CDR3 extends over 15 amino acids. The gene calls are TRBV6-1 and TRBJ2-7; the match to TRBD1 covers 7 bases. This sequence was found in a human donor in good health. Sequencing input: blood. CDR3 amino acids: CASSKDRDINYEQYF. CDR3 in DNA: TGTGCCAGCAGTAAAGACAGGGACATTAACTACGAGCAGTACTTC.